The sequence of this TCR beta chain was determined in a study of CD8+CD57+ T cells in acquired aplastic anemia. TCR beta VDJ combinations and CDR3 sequences were profiled from genomic DNA. TCRdb re-called the reads through MiXCR, storing one row per CDR3 protein. The table shows around 500,000 distinct CDR3 sequences, with around a third occurring only once. Those patients picked for sequencing had displayed CD8+CD57+ cell expansion on flow cytometry. All patients were therapy-naive when blood was sampled. This clonotype was observed a few times. This CDR3 is built from 13 residues. Trimming stripped 6 bases from V and 0 bases from J, with 9 bases between. Looked up from germline, CDR1 is SNHLY and CDR2 is FYNNEI.

Sequenced sample: sorted CD4+, CD8+, or CD8+CD57+ T cells (not recorded which) from PBMCs. The sequence was collected from a human donor with aplastic anemia. The chain carries TRBV2 and TRBJ2-7; tentative D call: TRBD1 (5 bases). In DNA, the CDR3 is TGTGCCAGCAGGGGGCTGCCCTCCTACGAGCAGTACTTC. Its protein is CASRGLPSYEQYF.